These 32 T cell receptor beta chains were sequenced from one sample in a study of CD8+ T cells in alopecia areata. cDNA prepared by RNA extraction and subsequent reverse transcription served as the template for sequencing. Generated by immunoSEQ multiplex PCR, the TCRdb table keeps only in-frame clones and is missing some. The table records 130,000 to 150,000 clones, roughly 60% of them present only once. Material for sequencing was CD8+ T cells sorted from blood. Receptor source: a human donor in good health.

This chain connects TRBV11-2 to TRBJ2-2; tentatively, D is TRBD1 or TRBD2 (5 bases each). V lost 3 bases to trimming and J lost 1 base, with 9 bases between them. Germline values: CDR1 SGHAT, CDR2 FQNNGV. The CDR3 runs to 15 residues. CDR3 residues: CASSFGTKNTGELFF. CDR3 sequence (DNA): TGTGCCAGCAGCTTTGGGACCAAGAACACCGGGGAGCTGTTTTTT. Complete variable domain (other parts from reference TRBV11-2 and TRBJ2-2): EAGVAQSPRYKIIEKRQSVAFWCNPISGHATLYWYQQILGQGPKLLIQFQNNGVVDDSQLPKDRFSAERLKGVDSTLKIQPAKLEDSAVYLCASSFGTKNTGELFFGEGSRLTVL.

The chain couples TRBV6-6 to TRBJ2-7, with 7 bases fitting TRBD1. V dropped 7 bases and J dropped 5; count of bases not matched to a gene: 8. There are 13 residues in the CDR3. Germline V CDR1 and CDR2: MNHNY, SVGAGI (reference sequence). CDR3 amino acids: CASIPDRRDEQYF. The CDR3 nucleotides are TGTGCCAGCATCCCGGACAGGCGAGACGAGCAGTACTTC.

V and J are TRBV6-5 and TRBJ1-5; D unclear. V lost 6 bases, J lost 7 bases, and 13 bases lay in between. The CDR3 is 13 residues long. The germline gives CDR1 MNHEY, CDR2 SVGAGI. The CDR3 DNA sequence: TGTGCCAGCAGCCGAGGTCCGTTGCAGCCCCAGCATTTT. Protein sequence: CASSRGPLQPQHF.

The chain joins TRBV6-4 to TRBJ2-1; 9 bases fit TRBD2. CDR3 length: 15 residues. CDR1 and CDR2 from the germline V gene are MRHNA and SNTAGT. After removal of 9 bases from V and 7 bases from J, the junction contained 13 bases not matched to a gene. CDR3 sequence (DNA): TGTGCCAGTTACGGTCGACTAGCGGAGGGGAATGAGCAGTTCTTC. Its protein product is CASYGRLAEGNEQFF.

In its sample, this clone was seen once. The chain links TRBV6-6 to TRBJ1-1; no reliable D call. V was cut by 0 bases and J by 1 base, with 6 bases left in between. This CDR3 spans 14 amino acids. Germline V CDR1 and CDR2: MNHNY, SVGAGI (reference sequence). The CDR3 DNA is TGTGCCAGCAGTTACTCGGTGAGGAACACTGAAGCTTTCTTT. Its protein is CASSYSVRNTEAFF.

V is TRBV7-3 and J is TRBJ2-4; D gene ambiguous. The CDR3 covers 15 residues. V lost 1 base to trimming and J lost 0 bases, with 7 bases between them. Germline CDR1 SGHTA, CDR2 FQGTGA. The CDR3 region has the DNA TGTGCCAGCAGCTTAATACAGCTAGCCAAAAACATTCAGTACTTC. Residues: CASSLIQLAKNIQYF.

V gene TRBV29-1 combines with J gene TRBJ2-7; perhaps TRBD2 as D (6 bases). Per germline, CDR1 SQVTM and CDR2 ANQGSEA. V was pared by 4 bases and J by 0 bases, with 10 bases between. The CDR3 is made up of 13 amino acids. The CDR3 nucleotides are TGCAGCGTTGCGGGAGTGAACTCCTACGAGCAGTACTTC. This translates into CSVAGVNSYEQYF.

The V call is TRBV9, the J call TRBJ2-7, with D unresolved. The germline V gene has CDR1 SGDLS and CDR2 YYNGEE. V shed 4 bases and J shed 0 bases, with 11 bases lying between them. This CDR3 is 14 amino acids long. This CDR3 reads CASSPYGSSYEQYF. The CDR3 bases are TGTGCCAGCAGCCCTTATGGAAGCTCCTACGAGCAGTACTTC.

The CDR3 nucleotides are TGCGCCAGCAGCGACCGGGAGACCGGGGAGCTGTTTTTT. As protein: CASSDRETGELFF. This chain links TRBV5-1 with TRBJ2-2, with D perhaps matching TRBD2 (6 bases). The CDR3 is made up of 13 amino acids. V was pared by 4 bases and J by 5 bases, with 9 bases between. Germline assignment: CDR1 SGHRS and CDR2 YFSETQ.

This clone was seen more than once but under ten times. J is TRBJ1-1 and V is TRBV2; D gene uncertain. There are 13 residues in the CDR3. The germline CDR1 and CDR2 sequences are SNHLY and FYNNEI. V was pared by 4 bases and J by 0 bases, with 6 bases between. The CDR3 DNA follows: TGTGCCAGCAGTGTGGGGTTGAACACTGAAGCTTTCTTT. Encoded protein: CASSVGLNTEAFF. Based on the CDR3 plus reference TRBV2 and TRBJ1-1, the full variable domain is EPEVTQTPSHQVTQMGQEVILRCVPISNHLYFYWYRQILGQKVEFLVSFYNNEISEKSEIFDDQFSVERPDGSNFTLKIRSTKLEDSAMYFCASSVGLNTEAFFGQGTRLTVV.

V is TRBV5-1 and J is TRBJ2-2; no clear D gene. The CDR3 runs to 14 residues. V was cut by 2 bases and J by 6 bases, with 11 bases left in between. CDR1 and CDR2 from the germline V gene are SGHRS and YFSETQ. The CDR3 is CASSFTSGPGELFF. The CDR3 DNA follows: TGCGCCAGCAGCTTTACTTCGGGTCCCGGGGAGCTGTTTTTT.

This chain uses TRBV5-1 with TRBJ2-5, with 11 bases that match TRBD1. Germline CDR1 is SGHRS and CDR2 is YFSETQ. With 0 bases clipped from V and 1 base from J, the junction kept 5 bases outside the gene matches. The CDR3 is 17 residues long. The CDR3 region has the DNA TGCGCCAGCAGCTTGGCCTGGGACAGGGGGTTCCAAGAGACCCAGTACTTC. Protein: CASSLAWDRGFQETQYF.

CDR3 in amino acids: CASSVGDRGVYEQYF. The CDR3 nucleotides are TGTGCCAGCAGCGTAGGGGACAGGGGAGTCTACGAGCAGTACTTC. The chain carries TRBV9 and TRBJ2-7, with 10 bases that match TRBD1. This CDR3 has 15 amino acids. Germline V gives CDR1 SGDLS, CDR2 YYNGEE. V shed 0 bases, J shed 3 bases, and the junction held 3 bases outside the gene matches. Complete variable domain (other parts from reference TRBV9 and TRBJ2-7): DSGVTQTPKHLITATGQRVTLRCSPRSGDLSVYWYQQSLDQGLQFLIQYYNGEERAKGNILERFSAQQFPDLHSELNLSSLELGDSALYFCASSVGDRGVYEQYFGPGTRLTVT.

This chain joins TRBV27 and TRBJ1-2, with TRBD1 as a possible D gene (5 bases). The V gene lost 4 bases and the J gene lost 4 bases, with 10 bases spanning the gap. CDR1 is MNHEY, CDR2 SMNVEV, per germline (reference sequence). This CDR3 is 13 amino acids long. Written as DNA, the CDR3 is TGTGCCAGCAGTTGGACAAACTCCTATGGCTACACCTTC. Its translation: CASSWTNSYGYTF.

The rearrangement links TRBV5-4 to TRBJ1-1; weak D call: TRBD1 (5 bases). V dropped 2 bases and J dropped 3 bases, with 20 bases sitting between them. The germline V gene encodes CDR1 SGHNT and CDR2 YYREEE (reference sequence). The CDR3 covers 17 residues. DNA of the CDR3: TGTGCCAGCAGCTTAGAAAATCACAGGTATGGATACACTGAAGCTTTCTTT. It translates to CASSLENHRYGYTEAFF.

V and J are TRBV2 and TRBJ2-5; 11 positions agree with TRBD2. This CDR3 comprises 17 residues. CDR1 is SNHLY, CDR2 FYNNEI, per germline. The trim removed 8 bases at V and 1 base at J, leaving 12 bases unmatched. The CDR3 region is CASFGQRLAGLQETQYF. Written as DNA, the CDR3 is TGTGCCAGCTTTGGCCAAAGACTAGCGGGGCTCCAAGAGACCCAGTACTTC. Together with reference TRBV2 and TRBJ2-5, the CDR3 gives the full variable domain: EPEVTQTPSHQVTQMGQEVILRCVPISNHLYFYWYRQILGQKVEFLVSFYNNEISEKSEIFDDQFSVERPDGSNFTLKIRSTKLEDSAMYFCASFGQRLAGLQETQYFGPGTRLLVL.

This sequence joins TRBV5-1 and TRBJ2-7; 7 bases match TRBD2. The germline V gene encodes CDR1 SGHRS and CDR2 YFSETQ. The CDR3 contains 14 residues. The trim removed 2 bases at V and 4 bases at J, leaving 6 bases unmatched. The CDR3 loop is CASSLFQRGYEQYF. CDR3 coding DNA: TGCGCCAGCAGCTTATTCCAGCGGGGTTACGAGCAGTACTTC.

The J gene is TRBJ2-6, the V gene TRBV11-1; D gene unclear. The V gene lost 5 bases and the J gene lost 2 bases, with 16 bases spanning the gap. Per germline, CDR1 SGHAT and CDR2 FQDESV (reference sequence). The CDR3 is 17 residues long. CDR3 DNA: TGTGCCAGCAGCCAAACCGGCGGTCTGACTGGGGCCAACGTCCTGACTTTC. Its translation is CASSQTGGLTGANVLTF.

This sequence joins TRBV29-1 and TRBJ2-7, with 7 bases that match TRBD1. CDR3 length equals 15 residues. The V and J ends lost 0 bases and 2 bases, in that order; junction bases with no gene match: 7. Germline V gene lookup returns CDR1 SQVTM and CDR2 ANQGSEA. This CDR3 is CSVEDPDRVPYEQYF. CDR3 sequence (DNA): TGCAGCGTTGAAGATCCTGACAGGGTACCCTACGAGCAGTACTTC.

V gene TRBV30 combines with J gene TRBJ1-1, with D possibly matching TRBD1 (6 bases). The V end was cut by 2 bases, the J end by 4 bases, with 17 bases between. The germline V gene encodes CDR1 GTSNPN and CDR2 SVGIG (reference sequence). The CDR3 consists of 15 residues. The CDR3 sequence is CAWSPPGQKSTEAFF. In nucleotides, the CDR3 is TGTGCCTGGAGTCCCCCGGGACAAAAAAGCACTGAAGCTTTCTTT.

Written as DNA, the CDR3 is TGCGCCAGCAGCCAAGAAATACCGGGGGCCCTGAACTCTGGAAACACCATATATTTT. Its translation is CASSQEIPGALNSGNTIYF. The chain couples TRBV4-1 to TRBJ1-3; D possibly corresponds to TRBD1 (6 bases). The length of the CDR3 is 19 residues. Germline CDR1 reads MGHRA; CDR2 reads YSYEKL. Trimming removed 0 bases from V and 0 bases from J, with 18 bases in between.

This clone has a handful of counts. This chain uses TRBV19 with TRBJ2-3; D not certain. The CDR3 contains 15 residues. The V end was cut by 7 bases, the J end by 5 bases, with 19 bases between. Germline lookup yields CDR1 LNHDA and CDR2 SQIVND (reference sequence). In DNA, the CDR3 is TGTGCCAGTACCGTCGGCGGATCCTACCAAGATACGCAGTATTTT. Translation: CASTVGGSYQDTQYF.

This clone was counted between two and nine times. The V and J genes are TRBV7-9 and TRBJ2-3, with D tentatively TRBD2 (6 bases). This CDR3 has 13 amino acids. The V end lost 6 bases, the J end lost 6 bases, and 13 bases lay between the germline ends. The germline CDR1 and CDR2 sequences are SEHNR and FQNEAQ (reference sequence). CDR3 bases: TGTGCCAGCAGACCCCCGGAGGGTGATACGCAGTATTTT. Residues: CASRPPEGDTQYF. The complete variable domain, with remaining parts taken from reference TRBV7-9 and TRBJ2-3, reads DTGVSQNPRHKITKRGQNVTFRCDPISEHNRLYWYRQTLGQGPEFLTYFQNEAQLEKSRLLSDRFSAERPKGSFSTLEIQRTEQGDSAMYLCASRPPEGDTQYFGPGTRLTVL.

The sample holds a few counts of this clone. V gene TRBV29-1 combines with J gene TRBJ2-7; 13 bases fit TRBD2. There are 14 residues in the CDR3. Germline CDR1 is SQVTM and CDR2 is ANQGSEA. V lost 7 bases to trimming and J lost 6 bases; unmatched junction nucleotides: 9. In DNA, the CDR3 is TGCAGCGCTGAGTTACTAGCGGGAGGGCCCGAGCAGTACTTC. Amino acids: CSAELLAGGPEQYF.

The V call is TRBV4-1, the J call TRBJ2-7, with D perhaps TRBD2 (5 bases). The CDR3 extends over 15 amino acids. The V end was cut by 0 bases, the J end by 6 bases, with 15 bases between. CDR1 is MGHRA and CDR2 is YSYEKL in the germline V gene. The CDR3 region has the DNA TGCGCCAGCAGCCAAGAACTAGTAGGATCGGTCGAGCAGTACTTC. Its translation is CASSQELVGSVEQYF.

The chain couples TRBV2 to TRBJ1-2; D gene unclear. The V gene lost 3 bases and the J gene lost 8 bases, with 7 bases spanning the gap. CDR1 is SNHLY, CDR2 FYNNEI, per germline. The CDR3 extends over 11 amino acids. The CDR3 nucleotides read TGTGCCAGCAGTGAGGAGGAGGGCTACACCTTC. Translating gives CASSEEEGYTF.

The chain joins TRBV27 to TRBJ1-1, with no clear D. The germline V and J ends were trimmed by 3 bases and 1 base, with 9 bases remaining between them. Germline CDR1 reads MNHEY; CDR2 reads SMNVEV (reference sequence). The CDR3 totals 14 residues. The CDR3 sequence is CASSLTQENTEAFF. The CDR3 DNA reads as TGTGCCAGCAGTTTGACGCAGGAGAACACTGAAGCTTTCTTT.

The chain uses TRBV15 and TRBJ2-2; no clear D gene. Deletions cut 0 bases from V and 8 bases from J, with 22 bases between. CDR1 is LNHNV and CDR2 is YYDKDF in the germline V gene (reference sequence). This CDR3 is built from 18 residues. For the CDR3, the DNA is TGTGCCACCAGCAGAGATCAAATTCCCCTTGGAGACTCGGGGGAGCTGTTTTTT. Its translation is CATSRDQIPLGDSGELFF.

The chain couples TRBV13 to TRBJ2-1; 9 positions match TRBD2. There are 17 residues in the CDR3. The V segment lost 1 base and the J segment 8 bases; nucleotides outside the gene matches: 12. CDR1 is PRHDT, CDR2 FYEKMQ, per germline (reference sequence). The CDR3 DNA sequence: TGTGCCAGCAGCTTAGAGCGGGAGACTAGCGGTGTCGATGAGCAGTTCTTC. It is translated as CASSLERETSGVDEQFF.

The chain joins TRBV7-9 to TRBJ2-5; D remains ambiguous. CDR1 is SEHNR, CDR2 FQNEAQ, per germline (reference sequence). The CDR3 sequence is 15 residues long. The ends were cut back, 5 bases at V and 2 bases at J, with 15 bases in the middle. The CDR3 DNA reads as TGTGCCAGCAGCCCCCTTGGGAACAAGCAAGAGACCCAGTACTTC. Protein product: CASSPLGNKQETQYF.

This chain links TRBV28 with TRBJ2-2; weak D call: TRBD1 (5 bases). V dropped 8 bases and J dropped 10 bases, with 26 bases sitting between them. In germline, CDR1 is MDHEN, CDR2 SYDVKM. The length of the CDR3 is 16 residues. The CDR3 sequence is CASCQMWGQPGPELFF. CDR3 coding DNA: TGTGCCAGCTGCCAAATGTGGGGCCAACCGGGTCCGGAGCTGTTTTTT.

The V call is TRBV5-1, the J call TRBJ2-5, with 13 bases matching TRBD2. Trimming cost V 3 bases and J 7 bases; bases outside gene matches: 3. CDR1 is SGHRS, CDR2 YFSETQ, per germline. The CDR3 loop spans 14 amino acids. CDR3 in DNA: TGCGCCAGCAGCTGGACTAGCGGGAGTGGGACCCAGTACTTC. Protein: CASSWTSGSGTQYF.